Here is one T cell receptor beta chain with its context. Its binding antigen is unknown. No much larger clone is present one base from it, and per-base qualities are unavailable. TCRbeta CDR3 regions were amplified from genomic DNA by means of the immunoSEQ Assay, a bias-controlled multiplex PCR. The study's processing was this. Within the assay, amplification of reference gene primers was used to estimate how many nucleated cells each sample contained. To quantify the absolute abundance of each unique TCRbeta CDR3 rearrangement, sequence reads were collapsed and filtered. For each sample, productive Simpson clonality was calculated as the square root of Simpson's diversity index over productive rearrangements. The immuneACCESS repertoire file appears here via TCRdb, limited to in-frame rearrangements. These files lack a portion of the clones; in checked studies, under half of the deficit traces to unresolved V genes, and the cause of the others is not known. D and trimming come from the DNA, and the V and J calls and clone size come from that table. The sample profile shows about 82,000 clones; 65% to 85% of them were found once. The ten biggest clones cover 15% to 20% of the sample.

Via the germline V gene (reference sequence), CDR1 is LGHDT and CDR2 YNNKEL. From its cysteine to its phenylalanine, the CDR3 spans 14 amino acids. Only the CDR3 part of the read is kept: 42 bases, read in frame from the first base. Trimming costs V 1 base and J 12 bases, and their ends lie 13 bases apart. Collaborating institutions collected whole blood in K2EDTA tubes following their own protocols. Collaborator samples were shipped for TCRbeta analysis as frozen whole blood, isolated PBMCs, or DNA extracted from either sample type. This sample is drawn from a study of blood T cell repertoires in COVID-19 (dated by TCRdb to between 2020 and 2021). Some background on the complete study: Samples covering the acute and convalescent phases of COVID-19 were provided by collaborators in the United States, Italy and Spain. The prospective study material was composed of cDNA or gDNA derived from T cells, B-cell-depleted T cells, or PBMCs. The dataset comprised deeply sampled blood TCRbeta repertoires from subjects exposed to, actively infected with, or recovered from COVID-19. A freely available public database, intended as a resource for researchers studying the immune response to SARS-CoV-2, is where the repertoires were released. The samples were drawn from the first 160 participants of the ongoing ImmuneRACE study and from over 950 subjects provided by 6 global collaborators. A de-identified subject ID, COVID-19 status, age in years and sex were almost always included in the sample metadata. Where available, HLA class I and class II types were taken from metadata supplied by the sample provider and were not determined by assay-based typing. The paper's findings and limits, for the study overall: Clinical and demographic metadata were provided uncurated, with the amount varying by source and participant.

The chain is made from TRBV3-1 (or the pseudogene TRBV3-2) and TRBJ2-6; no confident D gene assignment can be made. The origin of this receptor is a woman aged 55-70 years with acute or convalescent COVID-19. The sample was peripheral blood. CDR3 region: CASSQVPGLSVLTF. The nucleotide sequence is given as TGTGCCAGCAGCCAAGTTCCGGGTTTAAGCGTCCTGACTTTC.